These 28 T cell receptor beta chains share one sample of origin, sequenced in a study of blood T cell repertoires in COVID-19 (TCRdb year 2020). Library preparation employed the immunoSEQ multiplex PCR assay. TCRdb carries this immuneACCESS record with in-frame sequences only. Its versions omit some clonotypes, under half of them owing to an unresolved V gene in the studies checked, with the rest unexplained. Recorded for this sample are about 100,000 clones; more than 85% of them occurred a single time. The top ten clonotypes cover 7.4% of the sample. Sequencing was carried out using peripheral blood. All receptors derive from a young man in a cohort sampled during active COVID-19.

The rearrangement links TRBV19 to TRBJ2-1, with D tentatively TRBD1 (6 bases). The CDR3 spans 16 residues. The germline CDR1 and CDR2 sequences are LNHDA and SQIVND (reference sequence). Trimming cost V 0 bases and J 2 bases, with 11 bases left between them. DNA for the CDR3: TGTGCCAGTAGTATAGAGCCCAGGGGCGCCTACAATGAGCAGTTCTTC. Its translation is CASSIEPRGAYNEQFF. Full variable domain (remainder filled in from reference TRBV19 and TRBJ2-1): DGGITQSPKYLFRKEGQNVTLSCEQNLNHDAMYWYRQDPGQGLRLIYYSQIVNDFQKGDIAEGYSVSREKKESFPLTVTSAQKNPTAFYLCASSIEPRGAYNEQFFGPGTRLTVL.

The CDR3 spells CASYHRGGYYEQYF. For the CDR3, the DNA is TGTGCCAGCTACCACCGCGGGGGGTACTACGAGCAGTACTTC. The chain links TRBV6-5 to TRBJ2-7, with 8 nucleotides matching TRBD2. In germline, CDR1 is MNHEY, CDR2 SVGAGI. After removal of 8 bases from V and 3 bases from J, the junction contained 9 bases not matched to a gene. The CDR3 runs 14 residues.

CDR3 amino acids: CASSFGQGYGYTF. As DNA, the CDR3 is TGTGCCAGCAGCTTCGGACAGGGATATGGCTACACCTTC. This rearrangement joins TRBV7-2 to TRBJ1-2; 8 nucleotides line up with TRBD1. J gave up 5 bases and V 3 bases, and 2 bases lay outside the gene matches. This CDR3 has 13 amino acids. Germline V gene data show CDR1 as SGHTA and CDR2 as FQGNSA.

The rearrangement uses TRBV10-1 and TRBJ2-5, with 8 bases that match TRBD2. The CDR3 has 14 residues. V shed 2 bases and J 2 bases; nucleotides not matched to a gene: 1. Germline CDR1 and CDR2: WNHNN and SYGVQD (reference sequence). The CDR3 nucleotides read TGCGCCAGCAGTGAGGGACTAGCACAAGAGACCCAGTACTTC. Translating gives CASSEGLAQETQYF.

In its sample, this clone was seen a few times. This chain connects TRBV6-2 or TRBV6-3 to TRBJ2-7; D gene uncertain. The CDR3 runs 12 residues. The germline V and J ends were trimmed by 2 bases and 9 bases, with 11 bases remaining between them. The germline CDR1 and CDR2 sequences are MNHEY and SVGEGT. CDR3 sequence reads: CASSYPVNGQYF. In nucleotides, the CDR3 is TGTGCCAGCAGTTACCCAGTTAATGGGCAGTACTTC.

This chain links TRBV4-1 with TRBJ2-7; 11 bases agree with TRBD2. The CDR3 length is 15 residues. V was clipped by 8 bases and J by 6 bases; unmatched bases: 12. The germline CDR1 and CDR2 sequences are MGHRA and YSYEKL. The CDR3 DNA is TGCGCCAGCCGAGACCGCCTAGCGGGGGGAGCCGAGCAGTACTTC. It yields the protein CASRDRLAGGAEQYF.

This clone was recorded only once. The CDR3 region has the DNA TGCAGTGCTAGTGCTCGCGGGGGGGCCCGGACAGATACGCAGTATTTT. This codes for CSASARGGARTDTQYF. The rearrangement links TRBV20-1 to TRBJ2-3; TRBD2 aligns across 9 bases. Unmatched junction bases numbered 10, after V lost 3 bases and J lost 3 bases. This CDR3 contains 16 residues. Per germline, CDR1 DFQATT and CDR2 SNEGSKA (reference sequence).

V is TRBV5-1 and J is TRBJ1-1, with unresolved D. Germline-derived CDR1 and CDR2 are SGHRS and YFSETQ. Trimming shortened V by 2 bases and J by 2 bases, and 10 bases separated the two germline ends. This CDR3 is 14 amino acids long. The CDR3 DNA sequence: TGCGCCAGCAGCTTCCACGAACTTAACACTGAAGCTTTCTTT. Its translation is CASSFHELNTEAFF. The whole variable domain, remainder taken from reference TRBV5-1 and TRBJ1-1, is KAGVTQTPRYLIKTRGQQVTLSCSPISGHRSVSWYQQTPGQGLQFLFEYFSETQRNKGNFPGRFSGRQFSNSRSEMNVSTLELGDSALYLCASSFHELNTEAFFGQGTRLTVV.

The CDR3 is CASSLALRSFGTGSYEQYF. Written as DNA, the CDR3 is TGTGCCAGCAGCTTAGCGCTACGTAGTTTCGGGACAGGCTCCTACGAGCAGTACTTC. This rearrangement joins TRBV7-2 to TRBJ2-7; 8 bases match TRBD1. The ends lost 0 bases at V and 0 bases at J; junction bases unmatched: 13. The CDR3 has 19 amino acids. CDR1 SGHTA and CDR2 FQGNSA come from the germline V gene.

This clone was found once. The chain carries TRBV6-5 and TRBJ1-1, with a weak D call TRBD1 (6 bases). Germline-derived CDR1 and CDR2 are MNHEY and SVGAGI. The ends were cut back, 0 bases at V and 3 bases at J, with 11 bases in the middle. The CDR3 spans 15 residues. CDR3 DNA: TGTGCCAGCAGTTACTCGAGCAGGGGAGACACTGAAGCTTTCTTT. Translated: CASSYSSRGDTEAFF.

On this clone: At the DNA level, this CDR3 is encoded by other sequences in the same sample as well. This rearrangement joins TRBV7-3 to TRBJ2-7; a possible D gene is TRBD1 (6 bases). This CDR3 spans 13 amino acids. With 5 bases removed from V and 3 bases from J, the gap between germline ends came to 11 bases. CDR1 and CDR2 from the germline V gene are SGHTA and FQGTGA. This CDR3 is CASSPRGGYEQYF. CDR3 sequence (DNA): TGTGCCAGCAGCCCCAGGGGTGGCTACGAGCAGTACTTC.

This chain joins TRBV11-2 and TRBJ1-1, with TRBD1 matching 9 bases. Germline values: CDR1 SGHAT, CDR2 FQNNGV. J lost 1 base, V lost 0 bases, and 0 bases had no gene match. The CDR3 loop spans 15 amino acids. CDR3 region: CASSLEGQGNTEAFF. CDR3 DNA: TGTGCCAGCAGCTTAGAGGGACAGGGGAACACTGAAGCTTTCTTT.

The CDR3 here is CATSRGYEQYF. The CDR3 nucleotides read TGTGCCACCAGTCGAGGGTACGAGCAGTACTTC. The genes are TRBV24-1 and TRBJ2-7; D is perhaps TRBD2 (5 bases). Germline CDR1 KGHDR, CDR2 SFDVKD. The germline V and J ends were trimmed by 6 bases and 4 bases, with 6 bases remaining between them. This CDR3 has 11 amino acids.

This sequence joins TRBV5-1 and TRBJ1-6; D perhaps matches TRBD1 (6 bases). V shed 0 bases and J shed 9 bases, with 13 bases lying between them. Looked up from germline, CDR1 is SGHRS and CDR2 is YFSETQ. The CDR3 has 15 amino acids. The CDR3 sequence is CASSLERQGTSPLHF. The CDR3 region has the DNA TGCGCCAGCAGCTTGGAGCGGCAGGGGACTTCACCCCTCCACTTT.

The rearrangement links TRBV7-2 to TRBJ2-7; 7 bases map to TRBD1. This CDR3 has 15 amino acids. Germline CDR1 is SGHTA and CDR2 is FQGNSA. Germline trimming cut 5 bases from V and 7 bases from J; bases unmatched to any gene: 14. This CDR3 reads CASSPLPGTAREQYF. The CDR3 DNA sequence: TGTGCCAGCAGCCCCCTCCCCGGGACAGCAAGGGAGCAGTACTTC.

The chain has TRBV24-1 and TRBJ2-1, with 10 nucleotides matching TRBD1. The CDR3 runs to 15 residues. CDR1 is KGHDR, CDR2 SFDVKD, per germline. Losses at the gene ends were 3 bases for V and 5 bases for J; bases not matched to a gene: 3. The CDR3: CATSDPGTGDNEQFF. CDR3 coding DNA: TGTGCCACCAGTGATCCCGGGACAGGGGACAATGAGCAGTTCTTC.

The chain combines TRBV12-5 with TRBJ1-2, with TRBD1 identical over 8 bases. The CDR3 totals 12 residues. The germline CDR1 and CDR2 sequences are LGHNT and FRNRAP. V shed 1 base and J 8 bases; nucleotides not matched to a gene: 0. The CDR3 DNA follows: TGTGCTAGTGGTTTGGACAGGGGGGGCTACACCTTC. Translated: CASGLDRGGYTF.

This clone was counted between two and nine times. The chain is built from TRBV2 and TRBJ2-7, with 9 bases identical to TRBD1. This CDR3 is built from 13 residues. V shed 6 bases and J 2 bases; nucleotides not matched to a gene: 2. Germline V gene sequence: CDR1 SNHLY, CDR2 FYNNEI. For the CDR3, the DNA is TGTGCCAGCAGACAGGGGGCGACCTACGAGCAGTACTTC. This translates into CASRQGATYEQYF.

The chain links TRBV29-1 to TRBJ1-5, with a possible D match to TRBD1 (5 bases). V was clipped by 7 bases and J by 4 bases, with 14 bases between them. CDR3 length equals 13 residues. CDR1 SQVTM and CDR2 ANQGSEA come from the germline V gene. The CDR3 region has the DNA TGCAGCGCCCGGGGGGAGGGGAATCAGCCCCAGCATTTT. As protein: CSARGEGNQPQHF.

In this sample, this clone turned up once. J is TRBJ1-2 and V is TRBV9, with TRBD1 matching 7 bases. With 4 bases clipped from V and 3 bases from J, the junction kept 6 bases outside the gene matches. Per the germline V gene, CDR1 is SGDLS and CDR2 is YYNGEE. The CDR3 extends over 14 amino acids. The chain's CDR3 is CASSFRQGDYGYTF. The CDR3 DNA reads TGTGCCAGCAGCTTCAGACAGGGTGACTATGGCTACACCTTC.

This rearrangement joins TRBV5-1 to TRBJ1-2, with unresolved D. V shed 0 bases and J shed 2 bases, with 8 bases lying between them. The CDR3 is 14 amino acids. Germline assignment: CDR1 SGHRS and CDR2 YFSETQ. The CDR3, as DNA: TGCGCCAGCAGCTTGGTCCCGGAGAACTATGGCTACACCTTC. This sequence encodes CASSLVPENYGYTF.

The chain joins TRBV4-2 to TRBJ2-1; 9 positions match TRBD2. The CDR3 sequence is 15 residues long. The germline CDR1 and CDR2 sequences are LGHNA and YNFKEQ. With V trimmed by 0 bases and J by 8 bases, 5 bases remained unmatched. The CDR3, as DNA: TGTGCCAGCAGCCAAGAAGGCGGGGGGGTGGATGAGCAGTTCTTC. Translation: CASSQEGGGVDEQFF.

The chain combines TRBV7-5 with TRBJ2-7; the DNA was not compared with TRBD2, the D call given in the table. TRBV7-5 is an annotated pseudogene. CDR3 length: 15 residues. The CDR3 coding sequence is TGTGCCAGAAGCTTAGATGGCGGGGGGAACTACGAGCAGTACTTC. Amino acids: CARSLDGGGNYEQYF.

The chain combines TRBV4-3 with TRBJ2-5; D unclear. The germline V gene has CDR1 LGHNA and CDR2 YSLEER. This CDR3 has 14 amino acids. Between the trimmed V and J ends, which lost 0 bases and 5 bases, there was a span of 10 bases. The CDR3 DNA sequence: TGCGCCAGCAGCCAAGAAGGTGGGCGCGAGACCCAGTACTTC. Amino acids: CASSQEGGRETQYF.

CDR3 sequence: CASRGSGRGFLETQYF. CDR3 DNA sequence: TGTGCCAGCAGGGGATCCGGGCGGGGGTTCTTGGAGACCCAGTACTTC. The chain combines TRBV27 with TRBJ2-5, with TRBD2 matching 7 bases. Germline values: CDR1 MNHEY, CDR2 SMNVEV (reference sequence). The CDR3 consists of 16 residues. V was pared by 6 bases and J by 5 bases, with 15 bases of the junction left unmatched.

The chain employs TRBV5-4 and TRBJ2-1; D is undetermined. The V gene lost 5 bases and the J gene lost 5 bases, with 8 bases spanning the gap. Germline values: CDR1 SGHNT, CDR2 YYREEE (reference sequence). The CDR3 consists of 12 residues. CDR3 nucleotide sequence: TGTGCCAGCAGTCGTATCGACAATGAGCAGTTCTTC. Encoded protein: CASSRIDNEQFF.

Only one count was recorded for this clone. This rearrangement joins TRBV6-5 to TRBJ1-6, with 9 nucleotides matching TRBD1. The CDR3 is made up of 15 amino acids. Looked up from germline, CDR1 is MNHEY and CDR2 is SVGAGI. The trim removed 6 bases at V and 8 bases at J, leaving 8 bases unmatched. CDR3 bases: TGTGCCAGCAGATCGACAGGGGGTACCTATTCACCCCTCCACTTT. Protein: CASRSTGGTYSPLHF.

The gene calls are TRBV2 and TRBJ1-2, with D possibly TRBD1 on 6 matching bases. Germline CDR1 and CDR2: SNHLY and FYNNEI. The CDR3 is 15 residues long. Trimming took 7 bases from V and 2 from J, leaving 17 bases between them. This chain's CDR3 is CASTSGTGSNYGYTF. CDR3 coding DNA: TGTGCCAGCACAAGCGGAACAGGGTCCAACTATGGCTACACCTTC. The entire variable domain, with the rest obtained from reference TRBV2 and TRBJ1-2, is as follows: EPEVTQTPSHQVTQMGQEVILRCVPISNHLYFYWYRQILGQKVEFLVSFYNNEISEKSEIFDDQFSVERPDGSNFTLKIRSTKLEDSAMYFCASTSGTGSNYGYTFGSGTRLTVV.